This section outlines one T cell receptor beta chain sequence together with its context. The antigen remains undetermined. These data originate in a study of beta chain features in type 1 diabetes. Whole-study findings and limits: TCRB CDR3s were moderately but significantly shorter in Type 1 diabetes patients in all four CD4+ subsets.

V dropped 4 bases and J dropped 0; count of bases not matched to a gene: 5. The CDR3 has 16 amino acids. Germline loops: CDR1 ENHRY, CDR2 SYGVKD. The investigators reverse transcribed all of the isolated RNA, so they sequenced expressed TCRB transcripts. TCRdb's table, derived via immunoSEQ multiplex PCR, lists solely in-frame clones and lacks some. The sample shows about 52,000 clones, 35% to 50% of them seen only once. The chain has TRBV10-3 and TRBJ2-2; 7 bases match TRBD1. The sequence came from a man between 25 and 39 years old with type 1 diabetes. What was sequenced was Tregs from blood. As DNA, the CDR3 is TGTGCCATCAGTGGGGACAGCCTAGCGAACACCGGGGAGCTGTTTTTT. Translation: CAISGDSLANTGELFF.